These 19 T cell receptor beta chains originate from one sample sequenced in a study of PD-1 blockade in classical Hodgkin lymphoma. Sample time point: cycle 4 day 1 (C4D1), after 6 weeks of nivolumab. Every patient was affected by relapse after autologous stem cell transplantation, while exposure to brentuximab vedotin was not uniform. Here immunoSEQ multiplex PCR was the method, and the copy in TCRdb shows in-frame clones only, minus some. Of roughly 30,000 clones listed, 81% were seen once; the top ten hold about 18%. The sample consisted of peripheral blood mononuclear cells (PBMCs), taken before the fourth cycle of nivolumab. Source of these receptors: a human donor with classical Hodgkin lymphoma.

This clone is judged medium-sized. This chain connects TRBV29-1 to TRBJ2-2; D possibly uses TRBD1 or TRBD2 (5 bases each). The CDR3 contains 14 residues. Per germline, CDR1 SQVTM and CDR2 ANQGSEA. Trimming pared 3 bases from V and 1 base from J, leaving 9 bases between. CDR3 residues: CSVDGAVNTGELFF. CDR3 bases: TGCAGCGTTGACGGGGCCGTGAACACCGGGGAGCTGTTTTTT.

This clone showed up just once. The chain has TRBV11-2 and TRBJ2-3, with TRBD2 identical over 8 bases. CDR1 is SGHAT and CDR2 is FQNNGV in the germline V gene. With 4 bases clipped from V and 2 bases from J, the junction kept 5 bases outside the gene matches. CDR3 size: 15 residues. Here the CDR3 reads CASSSLGGATDTQYF. The CDR3 DNA reads as TGTGCCAGCAGCTCCCTCGGGGGGGCCACAGATACGCAGTATTTT.

This chain connects TRBV9 to TRBJ1-4; D possibly corresponds to TRBD1 (5 bases). The V end lost 3 bases, the J end lost 0 bases, and 18 bases lay between the germline ends. The CDR3 contains 18 residues. Germline loops: CDR1 SGDLS, CDR2 YYNGEE. CDR3 loop: CASSGGRGTGPTNEKLFF. Here the CDR3 DNA reads TGTGCCAGCAGCGGGGGGAGAGGGACCGGCCCAACTAATGAAAAACTGTTTTTT.

The rearrangement uses TRBV7-9 and TRBJ2-7; maybe TRBD2 (5 bases). The germline V and J ends were trimmed by 5 bases and 0 bases, with 20 bases remaining between them. The CDR3 is made up of 17 amino acids. Germline values: CDR1 SEHNR, CDR2 FQNEAQ (reference sequence). Here the CDR3 DNA reads TGTGCCAGCAGCGGGCTCGCGGGTTCCCTCCCCTCCTACGAGCAGTACTTC. Translating it yields CASSGLAGSLPSYEQYF.

This clone appeared a few times. The chain has TRBV2 and TRBJ1-1; D possibly corresponds to TRBD1 (6 bases). The CDR3 spans 13 residues. The germline V and J ends were trimmed by 8 bases and 3 bases, with 13 bases remaining between them. Germline V CDR1 and CDR2: SNHLY, FYNNEI. CDR3 sequence: CASGGTRYTEAFF. The CDR3 DNA reads as TGTGCCAGCGGTGGGACACGCTACACTGAAGCTTTCTTT. The variable domain in full, completed from reference TRBV2 and TRBJ1-1, reads EPEVTQTPSHQVTQMGQEVILRCVPISNHLYFYWYRQILGQKVEFLVSFYNNEISEKSEIFDDQFSVERPDGSNFTLKIRSTKLEDSAMYFCASGGTRYTEAFFGQGTRLTVV.

This chain links TRBV14 with TRBJ2-3, with no clear D. The CDR3 spans 17 residues. Trimming cost V 0 bases and J 4 bases, with 17 bases left between them. The germline V gene encodes CDR1 SGHDN and CDR2 FVKESK. The CDR3 region has the DNA TGTGCCAGCAGCCAAGATAGGTCCCCCGGAACGCCAGATACGCAGTATTTT. Translated, it gives CASSQDRSPGTPDTQYF.

The V call is TRBV18, the J call TRBJ1-5; D gene unclear. Per germline, CDR1 KGHSH and CDR2 LQKENI. V lost 3 bases and J 5 bases, leaving 8 bases between the germline ends. The CDR3 is made up of 13 amino acids. The CDR3, as DNA: TGTGCCAGCTCACCTCGGACTGATCAGCCCCAGCATTTT. The encoded protein is CASSPRTDQPQHF.

V and J are TRBV2 and TRBJ1-5; 7 nucleotides align to TRBD1. The CDR3 contains 15 residues. The junction had 7 bases not matched to a gene; V was cut back by 6 bases and J by 2 bases. Looked up from germline, CDR1 is SNHLY and CDR2 is FYNNEI. In nucleotides, the CDR3 is TGTGCCAGCAGCCCCGACAGGGCAGGCAATCAGCCCCAGCATTTT. Translation: CASSPDRAGNQPQHF.

This chain links TRBV30 with TRBJ1-5; the D is unclear. The length of the CDR3 is 13 residues. Germline V gene lookup returns CDR1 GTSNPN and CDR2 SVGIG (reference sequence). Trimming took 5 bases from V and 1 from J, leaving 9 bases between them. CDR3 sequence reads: CAWAADSNQPQHF. For the CDR3, the DNA is TGTGCCTGGGCGGCGGACAGCAATCAGCCCCAGCATTTT.

This clone was detected a few times. This chain connects TRBV25-1 to TRBJ2-2; no definite D call. This CDR3 spans 11 amino acids. V was clipped by 4 bases and J by 9 bases, with 6 bases between them. The germline V gene has CDR1 MGHDK and CDR2 SYGVNS. The CDR3 DNA reads as TGTGCCAGCAGTGCCGCGCGGGAGCTGTTTTTT. As protein: CASSAARELFF.

This sequence joins TRBV7-2 and TRBJ1-5; D may be TRBD1 (6 bases). Trimming cost V 4 bases and J 3 bases, with 13 bases left between them. CDR3 length equals 15 residues. Germline V gene data show CDR1 as SGHTA and CDR2 as FQGNSA. CDR3: CASSSTTGINQPQHF. The CDR3 DNA sequence: TGTGCCAGCAGCTCCACTACAGGGATCAATCAGCCCCAGCATTTT.

The chain has TRBV19 and TRBJ2-2, with D perhaps matching TRBD1 (6 bases). Germline CDR1 LNHDA, CDR2 SQIVND (reference sequence). V lost 7 bases to trimming and J lost 4 bases, with 19 bases between them. The CDR3 runs 16 residues. Here the CDR3 reads CASTEGSGVITGELFF. CDR3 coding DNA: TGTGCCAGTACCGAGGGGTCAGGGGTGATCACCGGGGAGCTGTTTTTT. The complete variable domain, with remaining parts taken from reference TRBV19 and TRBJ2-2, reads DGGITQSPKYLFRKEGQNVTLSCEQNLNHDAMYWYRQDPGQGLRLIYYSQIVNDFQKGDIAEGYSVSREKKESFPLTVTSAQKNPTAFYLCASTEGSGVITGELFFGEGSRLTVL.

The rearrangement joins TRBV15 to TRBJ1-2; TRBD1 matches at 8 bases. Unmatched junction bases numbered 8, after V lost 8 bases and J lost 3 bases. The CDR3 is made up of 14 amino acids. From germline, CDR1 is LNHNV and CDR2 YYDKDF (reference sequence). The CDR3 nucleotides are TGTGCCACCGGAGCAGGGGGCGGTGACTATGGCTACACCTTC. As protein: CATGAGGGDYGYTF. The variable domain in full, with the rest retrieved from reference TRBV15 and TRBJ1-2, is DAMVIQNPRYQVTQFGKPVTLSCSQTLNHNVMYWYQQKSSQAPKLLFHYYDKDFNNEADTPDNFQSRRPNTSFCFLDIRSPGLGDTAMYLCATGAGGGDYGYTFGSGTRLTVV.

The chain joins TRBV6-1 to TRBJ2-7; 9 bases align to TRBD1. Germline V gene lookup returns CDR1 MNHNS and CDR2 SASEGT. J was trimmed by 6 bases and V by 1 base; bases with no gene match: 4. The CDR3 totals 14 residues. CDR3 loop: CASSEVGQGSEQYV. The CDR3 bases are TGTGCCAGCAGTGAAGTCGGACAGGGGAGCGAGCAGTACGTC.

The chain links TRBV5-8 to TRBJ2-1; 8 bases agree with TRBD2. V was clipped by 1 base and J by 10 bases; unmatched bases: 13. The germline CDR1 and CDR2 sequences are SGHTS and YDEGEE. The CDR3 is 16 residues long. In DNA form, the CDR3 reads TGTGCCAGCAGCTTGTTGCTGACTAGCGCCCCAAAAGAGCAGTTCTTC. This codes for CASSLLLTSAPKEQFF.

The chain employs TRBV27 and TRBJ1-2; 7 nucleotides match TRBD1. Per the germline V gene, CDR1 is MNHEY and CDR2 is SMNVEV (reference sequence). This CDR3 has 14 residues. The ends lost 4 bases at V and 6 bases at J; junction bases unmatched: 8. For the CDR3, the DNA is TGTGCCAGCAGTTCCTCGACAGGGAGGGATGGCTACACCTTC. This gives the protein CASSSSTGRDGYTF.

The CDR3 nucleotides are TGTGCCATCTCCGGGACAGGGGACAATGAGCAGTTCTTC. It codes for CAISGTGDNEQFF. J is TRBJ2-1 and V is TRBV10-3, with 10 nucleotides matching TRBD1. The V segment lost 8 bases and the J segment 5 bases; nucleotides outside the gene matches: 3. This CDR3 contains 13 residues. CDR1 is ENHRY, CDR2 SYGVKD, per germline.

The CDR3 is CASSLRTGSGETQYF. The CDR3 DNA sequence: TGTGCCAGCAGCTTACGGACAGGGTCAGGAGAGACCCAGTACTTC. The chain combines TRBV5-6 with TRBJ2-5, with TRBD1 identical over 8 bases. Per germline, CDR1 SGHDT and CDR2 YYEEEE. This CDR3 has 15 residues. After removal of 2 bases from V and 4 bases from J, the junction contained 7 bases not matched to a gene.

This clone was seen more than once but under ten times. V gene TRBV6-6 combines with J gene TRBJ2-5; 10 positions match TRBD2. CDR3 length equals 15 residues. J was trimmed by 2 bases and V by 4 bases; bases with no gene match: 4. Per the germline V gene, CDR1 is MNHNY and CDR2 is SVGAGI (reference sequence). CDR3 nucleotide sequence: TGTGCCAGCAGTTTAGTAGCGGGAGGACAAGAGACCCAGTACTTC. Amino acids: CASSLVAGGQETQYF.